This TCR beta chain was sequenced for a study of OX40 agonist ivuxolimab in advanced cancers. On the study more broadly: The dose-escalation cohort was approximately 81% male, with a mean age of around 60 years, ranging about 23 to 80.

Findings and limits, study-wide: Partial responders at 0.1-3.0 mg/kg showed near-lowest clonal expansion. At 0.1 to 3.0 mg/kg, CD4+ and CD8+ blood T cells expanded clonally by week 6.

Profiling relied on immunoSEQ multiplex PCR, and the TCRdb table lists in-frame clones only, not all of them. The sample gives some 99,000 clones, approximately 90% of which show up once; 0.4% to 0.65% is in the top ten. Collection of blood occurred at baseline, at cycle 4 day 1, and at cycle 7 day 1. This clone was found a few times. Its matching antigen is unknown. The source is an adult with an advanced solid tumor such as melanoma, head and neck, liver or kidney cancer. Sample: CD4+ or CD8+ T cells sorted from blood, taken in a trial of the OX40 agonist ivuxolimab.

CDR3 protein: CASSLLQGLGSGNTIYF. CDR3 nucleotides: TGTGCCAGCAGCTTGCTTCAGGGATTAGGCTCTGGAAACACCATATATTTT. The J gene is TRBJ1-3, the V gene TRBV7-9; possibly TRBD1 for D (5 bases). Germline CDR1 and CDR2: SEHNR and FQNEAQ (reference sequence). The CDR3 spans 17 residues. V was cut by 3 bases and J by 0 bases, with 15 bases left in between. Full variable domain (rest looked up from reference TRBV7-9 and TRBJ1-3): DTGVSQNPRHKITKRGQNVTFRCDPISEHNRLYWYRQTLGQGPEFLTYFQNEAQLEKSRLLSDRFSAERPKGSFSTLEIQRTEQGDSAMYLCASSLLQGLGSGNTIYFGEGSWLTVV.